This T cell receptor (beta chain) is drawn from a study of blood T cell repertoires in COVID-19. The overall study: There were acute and convalescent COVID-19 samples, and they came from the United States, Italy and Spain. T cells, B-cell-depleted T cells, or PBMCs supplied cDNA or gDNA.

From germline, CDR1 is LNHDA and CDR2 SQIVND (reference sequence). V shed 7 bases and J shed 6 bases, with 16 bases lying between them. The CDR3 contains 14 residues. The assay was immunoSEQ multiplex PCR, and TCRdb's table has in-frame clones only and misses some. Of 200,000 to 250,000 clones in the sample, roughly 85% were seen once. This chain links TRBV19 with TRBJ2-1; D unclear. The specimen was peripheral blood. The TCR originated in a woman aged 70-85 years with COVID-19, enrolled during active disease. The CDR3 sequence is CASTSPAQRNEQFF. As DNA, the CDR3 is TGTGCCAGTACCTCGCCGGCCCAGCGCAATGAGCAGTTCTTC.